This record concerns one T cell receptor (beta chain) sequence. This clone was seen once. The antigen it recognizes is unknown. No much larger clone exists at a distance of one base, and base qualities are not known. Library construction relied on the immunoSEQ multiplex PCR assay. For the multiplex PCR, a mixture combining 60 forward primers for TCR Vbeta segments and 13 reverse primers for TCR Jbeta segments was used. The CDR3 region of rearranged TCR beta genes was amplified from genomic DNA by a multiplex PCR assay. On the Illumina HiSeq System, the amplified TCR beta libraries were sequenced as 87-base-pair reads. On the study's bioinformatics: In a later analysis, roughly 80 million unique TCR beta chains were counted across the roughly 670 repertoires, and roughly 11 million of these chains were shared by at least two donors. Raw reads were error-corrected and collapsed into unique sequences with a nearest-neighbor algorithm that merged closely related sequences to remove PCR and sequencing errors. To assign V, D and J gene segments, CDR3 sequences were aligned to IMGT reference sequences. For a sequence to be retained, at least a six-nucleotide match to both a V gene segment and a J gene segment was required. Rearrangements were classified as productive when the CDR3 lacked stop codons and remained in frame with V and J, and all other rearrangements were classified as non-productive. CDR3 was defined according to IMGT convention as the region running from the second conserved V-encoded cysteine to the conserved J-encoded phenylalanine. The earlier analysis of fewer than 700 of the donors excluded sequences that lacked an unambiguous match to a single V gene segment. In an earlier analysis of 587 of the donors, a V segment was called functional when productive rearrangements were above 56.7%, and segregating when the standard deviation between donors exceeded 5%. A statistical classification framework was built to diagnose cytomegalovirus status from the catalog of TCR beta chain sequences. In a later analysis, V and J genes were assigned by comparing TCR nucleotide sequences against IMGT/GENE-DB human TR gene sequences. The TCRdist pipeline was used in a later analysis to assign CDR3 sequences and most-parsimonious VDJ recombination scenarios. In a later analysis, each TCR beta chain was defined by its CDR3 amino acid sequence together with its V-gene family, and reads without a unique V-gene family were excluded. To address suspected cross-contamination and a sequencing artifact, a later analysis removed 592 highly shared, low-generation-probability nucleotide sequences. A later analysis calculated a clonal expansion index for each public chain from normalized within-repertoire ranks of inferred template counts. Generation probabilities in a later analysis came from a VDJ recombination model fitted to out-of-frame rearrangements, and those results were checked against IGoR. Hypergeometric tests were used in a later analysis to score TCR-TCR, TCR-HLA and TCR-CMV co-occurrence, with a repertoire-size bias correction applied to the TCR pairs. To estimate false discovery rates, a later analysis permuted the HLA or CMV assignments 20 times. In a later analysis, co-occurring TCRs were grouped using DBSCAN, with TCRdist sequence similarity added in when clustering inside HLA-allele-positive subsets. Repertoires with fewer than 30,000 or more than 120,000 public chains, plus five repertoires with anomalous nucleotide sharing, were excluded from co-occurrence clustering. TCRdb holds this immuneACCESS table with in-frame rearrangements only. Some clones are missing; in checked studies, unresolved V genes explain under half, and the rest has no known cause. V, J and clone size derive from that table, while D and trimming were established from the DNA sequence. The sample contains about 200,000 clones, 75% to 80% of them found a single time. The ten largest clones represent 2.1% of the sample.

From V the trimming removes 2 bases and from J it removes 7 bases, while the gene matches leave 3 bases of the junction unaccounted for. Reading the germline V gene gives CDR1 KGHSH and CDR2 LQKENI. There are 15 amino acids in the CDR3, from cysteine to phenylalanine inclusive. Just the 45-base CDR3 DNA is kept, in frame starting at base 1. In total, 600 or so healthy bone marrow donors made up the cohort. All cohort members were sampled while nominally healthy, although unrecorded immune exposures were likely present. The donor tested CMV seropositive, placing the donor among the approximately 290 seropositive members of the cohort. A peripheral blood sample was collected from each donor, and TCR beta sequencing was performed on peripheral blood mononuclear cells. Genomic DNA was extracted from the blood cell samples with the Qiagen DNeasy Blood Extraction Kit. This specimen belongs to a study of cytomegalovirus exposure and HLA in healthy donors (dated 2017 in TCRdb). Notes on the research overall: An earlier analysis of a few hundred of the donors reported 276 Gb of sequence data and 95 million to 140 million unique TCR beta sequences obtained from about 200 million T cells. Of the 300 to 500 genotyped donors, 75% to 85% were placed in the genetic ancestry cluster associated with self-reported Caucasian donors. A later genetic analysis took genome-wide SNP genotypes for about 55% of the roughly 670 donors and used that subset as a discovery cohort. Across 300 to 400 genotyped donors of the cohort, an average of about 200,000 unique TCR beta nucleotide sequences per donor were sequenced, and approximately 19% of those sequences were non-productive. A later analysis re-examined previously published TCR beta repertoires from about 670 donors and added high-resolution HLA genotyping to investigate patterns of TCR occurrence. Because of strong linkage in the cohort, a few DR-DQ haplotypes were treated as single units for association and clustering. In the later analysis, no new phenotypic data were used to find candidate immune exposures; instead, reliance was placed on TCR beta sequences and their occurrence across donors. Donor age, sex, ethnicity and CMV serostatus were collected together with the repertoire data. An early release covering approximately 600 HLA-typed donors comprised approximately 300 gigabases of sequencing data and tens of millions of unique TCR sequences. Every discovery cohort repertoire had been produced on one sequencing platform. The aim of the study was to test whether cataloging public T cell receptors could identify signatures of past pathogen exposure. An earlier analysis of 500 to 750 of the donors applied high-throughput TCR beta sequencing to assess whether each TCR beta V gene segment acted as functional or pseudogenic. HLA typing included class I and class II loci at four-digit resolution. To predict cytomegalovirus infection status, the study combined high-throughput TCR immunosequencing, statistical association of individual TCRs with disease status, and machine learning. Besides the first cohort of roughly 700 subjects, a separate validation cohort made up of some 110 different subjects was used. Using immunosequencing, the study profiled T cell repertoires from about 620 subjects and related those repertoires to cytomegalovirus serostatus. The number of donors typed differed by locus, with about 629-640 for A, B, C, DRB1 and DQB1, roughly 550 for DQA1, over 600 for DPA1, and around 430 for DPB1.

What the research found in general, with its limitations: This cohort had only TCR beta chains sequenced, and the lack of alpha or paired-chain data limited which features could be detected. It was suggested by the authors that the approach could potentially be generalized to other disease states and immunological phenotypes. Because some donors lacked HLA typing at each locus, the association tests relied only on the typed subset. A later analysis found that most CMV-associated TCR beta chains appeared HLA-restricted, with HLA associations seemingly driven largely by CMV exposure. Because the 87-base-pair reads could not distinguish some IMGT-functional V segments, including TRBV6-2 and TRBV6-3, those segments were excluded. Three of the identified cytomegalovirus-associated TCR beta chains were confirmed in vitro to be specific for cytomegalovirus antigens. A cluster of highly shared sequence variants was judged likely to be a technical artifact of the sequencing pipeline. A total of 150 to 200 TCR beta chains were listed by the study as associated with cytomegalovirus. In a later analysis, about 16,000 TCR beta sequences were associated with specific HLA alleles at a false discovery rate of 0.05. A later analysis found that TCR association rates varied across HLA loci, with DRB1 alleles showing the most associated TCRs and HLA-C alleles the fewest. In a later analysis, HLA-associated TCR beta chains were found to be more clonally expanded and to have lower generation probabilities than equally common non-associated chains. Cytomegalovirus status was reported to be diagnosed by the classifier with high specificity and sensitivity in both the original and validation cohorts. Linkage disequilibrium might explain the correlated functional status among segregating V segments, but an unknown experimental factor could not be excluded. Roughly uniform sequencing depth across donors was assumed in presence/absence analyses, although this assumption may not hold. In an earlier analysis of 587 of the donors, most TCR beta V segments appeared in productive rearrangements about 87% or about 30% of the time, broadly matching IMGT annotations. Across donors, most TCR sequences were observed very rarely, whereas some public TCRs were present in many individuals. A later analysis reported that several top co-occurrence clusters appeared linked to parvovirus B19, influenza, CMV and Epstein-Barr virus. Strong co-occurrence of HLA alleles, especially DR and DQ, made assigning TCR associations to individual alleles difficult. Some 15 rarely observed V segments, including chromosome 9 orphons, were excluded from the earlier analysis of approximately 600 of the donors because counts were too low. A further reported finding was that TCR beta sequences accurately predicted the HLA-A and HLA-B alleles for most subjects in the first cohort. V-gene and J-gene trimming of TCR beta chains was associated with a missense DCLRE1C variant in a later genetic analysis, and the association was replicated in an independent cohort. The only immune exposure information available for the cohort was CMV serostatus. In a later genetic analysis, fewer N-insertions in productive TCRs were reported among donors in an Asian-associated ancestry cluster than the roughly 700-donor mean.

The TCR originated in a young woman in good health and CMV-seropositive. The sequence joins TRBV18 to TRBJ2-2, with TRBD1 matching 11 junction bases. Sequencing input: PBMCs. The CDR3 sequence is CASSPWTGGIGELFF. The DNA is TGTGCCAGCTCACCATGGACAGGGGGCATCGGGGAGCTGTTTTTT.